Below are 18 T cell receptor beta chains sequenced from a single sample in a study of tissue T cells after allogeneic stem cell transplantation. Measured with immunoSEQ multiplex PCR; TCRdb has only the in-frame clones, and not every one. The data contain 10,000 or so clones, roughly three fifths of them seen just once; the ten biggest clones take up 9% to 9.5%. Sample: tissue from the ileum, taken at autopsy. Receptor source: a woman aged 18 to 55 with breast cancer.

The chain recombines TRBV7-2 with TRBJ1-2; D unresolved. The V and J ends lost 0 bases and 6 bases respectively, with 11 bases between them. The CDR3 loop spans 14 amino acids. CDR1 SGHTA and CDR2 FQGNSA come from the germline V gene. The CDR3 here is CASSLAPAGDGYTF. As DNA, the CDR3 is TGTGCCAGCAGCTTAGCCCCAGCCGGAGATGGCTACACCTTC.

The gene calls are TRBV30 and TRBJ2-3, with 16 bases aligning to TRBD2. The J segment lost 3 bases and the V segment lost 5 bases, leaving 14 bases of the junction unmatched. Germline V gene data show CDR1 as GTSNPN and CDR2 as SVGIG (reference sequence). CDR3 length equals 19 residues. In DNA form, the CDR3 reads TGTGCCTGGCAACCTGGGACTAGCGGGGGGGTAGCGTGGACAGATACGCAGTATTTT. Protein sequence: CAWQPGTSGGVAWTDTQYF.

This clone was seen a few times. This chain joins TRBV7-9 and TRBJ2-3; D is possibly TRBD1 (5 bases). CDR3 length: 13 residues. V dropped 6 bases and J dropped 2 bases, with 9 bases sitting between them. Looked up from germline, CDR1 is SEHNR and CDR2 is FQNEAQ (reference sequence). CDR3 DNA sequence: TGTGCCAGCAGTGACAGTGACACAGATACGCAGTATTTT. It is translated as CASSDSDTDTQYF.

This chain connects TRBV7-2 to TRBJ2-3; TRBD2 agrees at 8 bases. The germline CDR1 and CDR2 sequences are SGHTA and FQGNSA. After removal of 2 bases from V and 0 bases from J, the junction contained 10 bases not matched to a gene. This CDR3 is 18 amino acids long. CDR3 nucleotides: TGTGCCAGCAGCTTATACCCAGCGGGAGTGACGAGCACAGATACGCAGTATTTT. Its translation is CASSLYPAGVTSTDTQYF.

The chain links TRBV7-9 to TRBJ2-3; TRBD2 is a possible D gene (6 bases). Germline V lookup: CDR1 SEHNR, CDR2 FQNEAQ (reference sequence). There are 14 residues in the CDR3. V gave up 5 bases and J gave up 0 bases, with 9 bases separating them. CDR3 protein: CASSGGTSTDTQYF. As DNA, the CDR3 is TGTGCCAGCAGCGGTGGGACTAGCACAGATACGCAGTATTTT.

The chain uses TRBV7-2 and TRBJ1-2; 7 bases line up with TRBD1. The germline V gene encodes CDR1 SGHTA and CDR2 FQGNSA. CDR3 length: 18 residues. After removal of 3 bases from V and 0 bases from J, the junction contained 13 bases not matched to a gene. CDR3 region: CASSFHHRTGGPNYGYTF. CDR3 coding DNA: TGTGCCAGCAGCTTTCACCACAGGACAGGCGGGCCTAACTATGGCTACACCTTC.

The rearrangement links TRBV10-1 to TRBJ1-6, with 11 bases that match TRBD1. The CDR3 extends over 18 amino acids. The germline V gene encodes CDR1 WNHNN and CDR2 SYGVQD (reference sequence). Germline trimming cut 0 bases from V and 10 bases from J; bases unmatched to any gene: 11. The CDR3 sequence is CASSESAEDRGQESPLHF. The CDR3 bases are TGCGCCAGCAGTGAGTCGGCCGAGGACAGGGGGCAGGAGTCACCCCTCCACTTT.

The CDR3 loop is CASSQWDLYGGEKLFF. The CDR3 DNA reads as TGTGCCAGCAGCCAATGGGACCTCTATGGGGGTGAAAAACTGTTTTTT. The rearrangement links TRBV4-2 to TRBJ1-4; tentative D call: TRBD1 (5 bases). Germline CDR1 reads LGHNA; CDR2 reads YNFKEQ. The CDR3 extends over 16 amino acids. V lost 2 bases, J lost 7 bases, and 17 bases lay in between.

The chain is built from TRBV5-6 and TRBJ1-4, with a tentative D call TRBD1 (5 bases). The CDR3 has 17 residues. Germline lookup yields CDR1 SGHDT and CDR2 YYEEEE. Trimming shortened V by 2 bases and J by 7 bases, and 21 bases separated the two germline ends. The CDR3 reads CASSLNYAVGGGEKLFF. In DNA, the CDR3 is TGTGCCAGCAGCTTAAATTACGCTGTGGGGGGAGGTGAAAAACTGTTTTTT.

This chain links TRBV25-1 with TRBJ1-6, with 7 bases aligning to TRBD1. The CDR3 consists of 14 residues. J lost 10 bases, V lost 2 bases, and 5 bases had no gene match. Looked up from germline, CDR1 is MGHDK and CDR2 is SYGVNS. The CDR3 nucleotides read TGTGCCAGCAGTGAACCAGGGGGGAGGTCACCCCTCCACTTT. This codes for CASSEPGGRSPLHF.

The V and J genes are TRBV5-5 and TRBJ2-5; D possibly corresponds to TRBD2 (6 bases). The CDR3 sequence is 15 residues long. V gave up 2 bases and J gave up 9 bases, with 20 bases separating them. The germline CDR1 and CDR2 sequences are SGHKS and YYEKEE (reference sequence). In nucleotides, the CDR3 is TGTGCCAGCAGCTTAGGAGGGGCCCTAGGTGGGGCCCAGTACTTC. Its translation is CASSLGGALGGAQYF.

The table lists this clone with a few counts. The J gene is TRBJ2-3, the V gene TRBV7-2; TRBD2 agrees at 8 bases. The CDR3 runs 18 residues. Germline V gene lookup returns CDR1 SGHTA and CDR2 FQGNSA. J was trimmed by 1 base and V by 2 bases; bases with no gene match: 11. This chain's CDR3 is CASSLNGGVLSGTDTQYF. The CDR3 region has the DNA TGTGCCAGCAGCTTAAACGGGGGGGTGTTATCCGGCACAGATACGCAGTATTTT.

This chain uses TRBV30 with TRBJ2-3, with 7 bases lining up with TRBD1. The germline CDR1 and CDR2 sequences are GTSNPN and SVGIG (reference sequence). The J segment lost 2 bases and the V segment lost 4 bases, leaving 6 bases of the junction unmatched. The CDR3 covers 14 residues. The CDR3 nucleotides are TGTGCCTGGAACCGGGACAGTAACACAGATACGCAGTATTTT. Protein product: CAWNRDSNTDTQYF.

This sequence joins TRBV7-9 and TRBJ1-4; D possibly corresponds to TRBD1 (5 bases). Trimming left V 1 base short and J 3 bases short, with 12 bases between. This CDR3 has 16 amino acids. Per germline, CDR1 SEHNR and CDR2 FQNEAQ (reference sequence). The CDR3 nucleotides are TGTGCCAGCAGCTTAGACCCCAGGGAAGCTAATGAAAAACTGTTTTTT. Translation gives CASSLDPREANEKLFF.

This chain links TRBV7-9 with TRBJ2-5; TRBD1 agrees at 7 bases. The CDR3 loop spans 17 amino acids. V lost 3 bases to trimming and J lost 0 bases; unmatched junction nucleotides: 10. The germline V gene has CDR1 SEHNR and CDR2 FQNEAQ (reference sequence). CDR3 region: CASSFPTGQLDQETQYF. As DNA, the CDR3 is TGTGCCAGCAGCTTCCCAACGGGACAGTTAGACCAAGAGACCCAGTACTTC.

The gene calls are TRBV20-1 and TRBJ2-1, with TRBD1 as a possible D gene (5 bases). Germline V lookup: CDR1 DFQATT, CDR2 SNEGSKA (reference sequence). The CDR3 loop spans 11 amino acids. Trimming took off 7 bases at V and 7 bases at J, with 11 bases between the two ends. The CDR3 bases are TGCAGTGTAGACAGCCCAAATGAGCAGTTCTTC. Translation gives CSVDSPNEQFF.

This clone was observed once. The chain has TRBV3-1 (or the pseudogene TRBV3-2) and TRBJ2-1, with 12 bases aligning to TRBD2. The V and J ends lost 1 base and 9 bases, in that order; junction bases with no gene match: 4. CDR1 is LGHDT, CDR2 YNNKEL, per germline (reference sequence). The CDR3 extends over 15 amino acids. The CDR3 reads CASSQGLAGAFEQFF. The CDR3 DNA sequence: TGTGCCAGCAGCCAAGGACTAGCGGGGGCCTTTGAGCAGTTCTTC.

This rearrangement joins TRBV25-1 to TRBJ2-5, with D maybe TRBD1 (6 bases). Trimming stripped 2 bases from V and 3 bases from J, with 16 bases between. Germline V CDR1 and CDR2: MGHDK, SYGVNS. This CDR3 spans 16 amino acids. The CDR3 spells CASSEIGGAAEETQYF. Written as DNA, the CDR3 is TGTGCCAGCAGTGAAATAGGGGGAGCGGCGGAAGAGACCCAGTACTTC. Supplemented by reference TRBV25-1 and TRBJ2-5, the full variable domain reads EADIYQTPRYLVIGTGKKITLECSQTMGHDKMYWYQQDPGMELHLIHYSYGVNSTEKGDLSSESTVSRIRTEHFPLTLESARPSHTSQYLCASSEIGGAAEETQYFGPGTRLLVL.